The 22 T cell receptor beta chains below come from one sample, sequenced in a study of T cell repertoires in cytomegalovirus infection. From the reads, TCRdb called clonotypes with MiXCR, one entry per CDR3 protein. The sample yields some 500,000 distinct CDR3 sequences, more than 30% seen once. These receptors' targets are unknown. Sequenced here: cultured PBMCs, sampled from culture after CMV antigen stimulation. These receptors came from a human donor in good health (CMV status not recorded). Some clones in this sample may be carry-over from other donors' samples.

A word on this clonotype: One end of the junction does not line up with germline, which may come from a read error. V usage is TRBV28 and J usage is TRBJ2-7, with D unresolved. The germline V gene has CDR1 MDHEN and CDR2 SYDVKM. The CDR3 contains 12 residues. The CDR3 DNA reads TGTGCCAGCAGTAGACAAGCCGACCTGTGGAACTTC. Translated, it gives CASSRQADLWNF.

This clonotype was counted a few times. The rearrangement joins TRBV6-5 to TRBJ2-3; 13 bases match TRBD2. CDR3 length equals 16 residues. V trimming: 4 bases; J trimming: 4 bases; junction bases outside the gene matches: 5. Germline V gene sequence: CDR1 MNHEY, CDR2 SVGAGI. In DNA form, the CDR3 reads TGTGCCAGCAGTTGGACTAGCGGGAGTAACGCAGATACGCAGTATTTT. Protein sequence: CASSWTSGSNADTQYF.

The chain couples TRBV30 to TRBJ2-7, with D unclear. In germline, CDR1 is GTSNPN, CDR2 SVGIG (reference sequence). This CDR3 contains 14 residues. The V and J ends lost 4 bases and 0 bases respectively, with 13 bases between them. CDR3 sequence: CAWIRTESSYEQYF. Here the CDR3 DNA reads TGTGCCTGGATTAGGACGGAGAGCTCCTACGAGCAGTACTTC.

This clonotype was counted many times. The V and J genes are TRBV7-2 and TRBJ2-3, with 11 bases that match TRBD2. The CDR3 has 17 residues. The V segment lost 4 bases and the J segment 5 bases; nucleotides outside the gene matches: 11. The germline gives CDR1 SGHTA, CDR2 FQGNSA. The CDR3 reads CASSSPLAGGWEDTQYF. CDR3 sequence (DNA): TGTGCCAGCAGCTCCCCTCTAGCGGGAGGTTGGGAAGATACGCAGTATTTT. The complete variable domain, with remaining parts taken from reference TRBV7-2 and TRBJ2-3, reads GAGVSQSPSNKVTEKGKDVELRCDPISGHTALYWYRQSLGQGLEFLIYFQGNSAPDKSGLPSDRFSAERTGGSVSTLTIQRTQQEDSAVYLCASSSPLAGGWEDTQYFGPGTRLTVL.

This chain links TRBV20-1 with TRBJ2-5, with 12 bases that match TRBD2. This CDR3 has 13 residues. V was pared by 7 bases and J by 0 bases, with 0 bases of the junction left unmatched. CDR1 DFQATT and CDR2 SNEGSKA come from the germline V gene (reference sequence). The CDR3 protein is CSGLAGDQETQYF. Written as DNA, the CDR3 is TGCAGTGGACTAGCGGGAGACCAAGAGACCCAGTACTTC.

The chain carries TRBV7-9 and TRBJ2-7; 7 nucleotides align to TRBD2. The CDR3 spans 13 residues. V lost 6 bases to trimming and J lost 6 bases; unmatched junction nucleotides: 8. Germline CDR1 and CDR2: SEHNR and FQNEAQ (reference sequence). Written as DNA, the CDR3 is TGTGCCAGCAGTGGGGGGGTTTATGTCGAGCAGTACTTC. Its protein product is CASSGGVYVEQYF.

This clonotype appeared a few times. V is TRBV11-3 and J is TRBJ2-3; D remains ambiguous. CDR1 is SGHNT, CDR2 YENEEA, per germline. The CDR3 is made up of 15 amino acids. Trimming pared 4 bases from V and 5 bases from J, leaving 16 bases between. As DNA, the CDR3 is TGTGCCAGCAGCTCTTCGGGCCCCCCGCAAGATACGCAGTATTTT. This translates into CASSSSGPPQDTQYF.

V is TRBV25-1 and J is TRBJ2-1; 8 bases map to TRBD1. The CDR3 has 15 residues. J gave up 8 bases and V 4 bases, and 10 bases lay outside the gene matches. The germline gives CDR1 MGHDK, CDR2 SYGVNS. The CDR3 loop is CASSARDRISDEQFF. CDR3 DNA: TGTGCCAGCAGTGCCCGGGACAGGATTTCGGATGAGCAGTTCTTC. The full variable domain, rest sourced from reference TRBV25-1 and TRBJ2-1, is EADIYQTPRYLVIGTGKKITLECSQTMGHDKMYWYQQDPGMELHLIHYSYGVNSTEKGDLSSESTVSRIRTEHFPLTLESARPSHTSQYLCASSARDRISDEQFFGPGTRLTVL.

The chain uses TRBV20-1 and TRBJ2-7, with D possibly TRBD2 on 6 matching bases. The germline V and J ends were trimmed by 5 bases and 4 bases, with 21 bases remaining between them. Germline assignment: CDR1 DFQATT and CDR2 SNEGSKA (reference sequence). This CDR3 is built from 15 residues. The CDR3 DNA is TGCAGTGCTCGTAACCGGGACGGGGGATGGTACGAGCAGTACTTC. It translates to CSARNRDGGWYEQYF.

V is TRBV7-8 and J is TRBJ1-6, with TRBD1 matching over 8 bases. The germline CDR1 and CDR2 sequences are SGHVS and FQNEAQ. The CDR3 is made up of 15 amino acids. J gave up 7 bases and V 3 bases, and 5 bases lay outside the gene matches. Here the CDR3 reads CASSFDRGGNSPLHF. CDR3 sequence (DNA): TGTGCCAGCAGCTTTGACAGGGGAGGCAATTCACCCCTCCACTTT.

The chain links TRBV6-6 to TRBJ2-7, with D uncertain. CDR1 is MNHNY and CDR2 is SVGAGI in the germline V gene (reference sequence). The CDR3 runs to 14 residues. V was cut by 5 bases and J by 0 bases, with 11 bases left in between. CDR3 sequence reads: CASSMRASSYEQYF. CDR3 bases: TGTGCCAGCAGTATGCGCGCGAGCTCCTACGAGCAGTACTTC.

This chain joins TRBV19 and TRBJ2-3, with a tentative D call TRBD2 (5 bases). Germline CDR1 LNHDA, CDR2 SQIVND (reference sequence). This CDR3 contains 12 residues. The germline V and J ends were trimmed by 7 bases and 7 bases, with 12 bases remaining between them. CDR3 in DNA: TGTGCCAGTATTTCGGGGTTGAATACGCAGTATTTT. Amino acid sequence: CASISGLNTQYF. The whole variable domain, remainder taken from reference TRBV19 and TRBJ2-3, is DGGITQSPKYLFRKEGQNVTLSCEQNLNHDAMYWYRQDPGQGLRLIYYSQIVNDFQKGDIAEGYSVSREKKESFPLTVTSAQKNPTAFYLCASISGLNTQYFGPGTRLTVL.

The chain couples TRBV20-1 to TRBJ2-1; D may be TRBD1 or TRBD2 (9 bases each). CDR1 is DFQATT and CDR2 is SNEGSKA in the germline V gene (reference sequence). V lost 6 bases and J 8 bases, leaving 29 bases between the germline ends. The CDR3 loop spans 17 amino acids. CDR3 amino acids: CSASDRGRAGGRDEQFF. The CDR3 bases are TGCAGTGCCTCGGACAGGGGACGAGCGGGAGGAAGGGATGAGCAGTTCTTC.

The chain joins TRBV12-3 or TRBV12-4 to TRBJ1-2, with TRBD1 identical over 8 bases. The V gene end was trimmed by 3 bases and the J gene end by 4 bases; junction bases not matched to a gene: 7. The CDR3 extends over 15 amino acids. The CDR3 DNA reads TGTGCCAGCAGTTTGGAGGCAGGGGGCGGCTATGGCTACACCTTC. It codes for CASSLEAGGGYGYTF.

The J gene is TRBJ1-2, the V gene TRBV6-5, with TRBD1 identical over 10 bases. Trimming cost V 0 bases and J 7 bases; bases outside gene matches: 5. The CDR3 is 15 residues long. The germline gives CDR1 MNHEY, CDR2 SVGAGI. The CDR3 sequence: CASSYSRDRGSGYTF. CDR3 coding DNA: TGTGCCAGCAGTTACTCGCGGGACAGGGGCAGTGGCTACACCTTC.

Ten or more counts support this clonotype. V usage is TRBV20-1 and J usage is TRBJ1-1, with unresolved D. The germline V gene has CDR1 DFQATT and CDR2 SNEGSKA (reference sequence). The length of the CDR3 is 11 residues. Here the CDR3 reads CSVRTATEAFF. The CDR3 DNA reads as TGCAGCGTTAGGACGGCAACTGAAGCTTTCTTT.

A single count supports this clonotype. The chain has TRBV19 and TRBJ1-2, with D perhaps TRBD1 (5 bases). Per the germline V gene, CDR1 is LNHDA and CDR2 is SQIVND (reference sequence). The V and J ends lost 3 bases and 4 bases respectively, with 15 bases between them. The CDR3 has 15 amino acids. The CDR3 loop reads CASSITTAPRYGYTF. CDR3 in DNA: TGTGCCAGTAGTATCACGACAGCCCCGCGCTATGGCTACACCTTC.

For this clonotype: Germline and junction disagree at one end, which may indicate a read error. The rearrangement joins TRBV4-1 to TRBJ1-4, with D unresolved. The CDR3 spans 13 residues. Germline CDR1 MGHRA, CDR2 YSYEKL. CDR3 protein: CARSQKDREKLFF. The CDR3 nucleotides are TGCGCCAGAAGCCAAAAAGACCGTGAAAAACTGTTTTTT.

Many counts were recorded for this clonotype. The CDR3 bases are TGTGCCAGCAGCTTATTACCCGGGGTGAAGGCATATGGCTACACCTTC. This encodes CASSLLPGVKAYGYTF. J is TRBJ1-2 and V is TRBV7-2; D uncertain. Germline CDR1 is SGHTA and CDR2 is FQGNSA. Trimming removed 2 bases from V and 5 bases from J, with 18 bases in between. This CDR3 comprises 16 residues. The full variable domain, rest sourced from reference TRBV7-2 and TRBJ1-2, is GAGVSQSPSNKVTEKGKDVELRCDPISGHTALYWYRQSLGQGLEFLIYFQGNSAPDKSGLPSDRFSAERTGGSVSTLTIQRTQQEDSAVYLCASSLLPGVKAYGYTFGSGTRLTVV.

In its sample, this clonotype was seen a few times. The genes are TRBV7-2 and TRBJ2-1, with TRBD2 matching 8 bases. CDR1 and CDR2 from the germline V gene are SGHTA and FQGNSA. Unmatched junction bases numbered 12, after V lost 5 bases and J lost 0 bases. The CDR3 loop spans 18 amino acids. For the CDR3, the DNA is TGTGCCAGCAGCATGGGTTCTAGCGGGTCCAGCTCCTACAATGAGCAGTTCTTC. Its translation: CASSMGSSGSSSYNEQFF.

CDR3 bases: TGCAGCACGCAGGAGAACAAGAACACTGAAGCTTTCTTT. This sequence encodes CSTQENKNTEAFF. The V and J genes are TRBV29-1 and TRBJ1-1; no firm D call. The CDR3 loop spans 13 amino acids. V lost 8 bases and J 1 base, leaving 14 bases between the germline ends. CDR1 is SQVTM and CDR2 is ANQGSEA in the germline V gene.

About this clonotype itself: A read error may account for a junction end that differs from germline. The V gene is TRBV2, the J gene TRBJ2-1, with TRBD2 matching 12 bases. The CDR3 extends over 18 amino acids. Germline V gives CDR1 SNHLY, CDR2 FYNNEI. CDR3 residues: CASREGLAGISAYNEQFF. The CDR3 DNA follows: TGTGCCAGCAGGGAAGGACTAGCGGGAATAAGCGCCTACAATGAGCAGTTCTTC.